Shown below are 18 T cell receptor beta chains from a single sample sequenced in a study of identifying expanded T cells in peripheral blood. TCRdb's table, derived via immunoSEQ multiplex PCR, lists solely in-frame clones and lacks some. The table has about 97,000 clones, roughly 89% seen once. Sequencing was carried out using blood. The receptors shown here come from a person aged 18-69 years in good health.

The chain recombines TRBV6-6 with TRBJ2-5; no clear D gene. Germline V gene lookup returns CDR1 MNHNY and CDR2 SVGAGI (reference sequence). The CDR3 runs 9 residues. Trimming pared 8 bases from V and 4 bases from J, leaving 2 bases between. CDR3 region: CASGETQYF. Here the CDR3 DNA reads TGTGCCAGCGGAGAGACCCAGTACTTC.

J is TRBJ2-6 and V is TRBV15; D not certain. Trimming took 7 bases from V and 2 from J, leaving 15 bases between them. Per germline, CDR1 LNHNV and CDR2 YYDKDF (reference sequence). This CDR3 has 16 residues. The CDR3 sequence is CATTLGRATGANVLTF. CDR3 bases: TGTGCCACCACCCTGGGCAGAGCTACTGGGGCCAACGTCCTGACTTTC. Together with reference TRBV15 and TRBJ2-6, the CDR3 gives the full variable domain: DAMVIQNPRYQVTQFGKPVTLSCSQTLNHNVMYWYQQKSSQAPKLLFHYYDKDFNNEADTPDNFQSRRPNTSFCFLDIRSPGLGDTAMYLCATTLGRATGANVLTFGAGSRLTVL.

V usage is TRBV6-6 and J usage is TRBJ2-7, with D tentatively TRBD1 (5 bases). Germline CDR1 reads MNHNY; CDR2 reads SVGAGI (reference sequence). The CDR3 runs 15 residues. The V gene lost 2 bases and the J gene lost 3 bases, with 14 bases spanning the gap. This CDR3 is CASSYLPGPSYEQYF. The CDR3 region has the DNA TGTGCCAGCAGTTACCTCCCAGGGCCCAGCTACGAGCAGTACTTC.

The table lists this clone with a count of one. This chain uses TRBV7-2 with TRBJ2-7, with 8 bases that match TRBD2. Per the germline V gene, CDR1 is SGHTA and CDR2 is FQGNSA. The V gene end was trimmed by 5 bases and the J gene end by 6 bases; junction bases not matched to a gene: 12. CDR3 size: 15 residues. CDR3 DNA: TGTGCCAGCAGCCCCTTAGGTAGCGGGGATCGCGAGCAGTACTTC. It specifies CASSPLGSGDREQYF.

The V call is TRBV5-1, the J call TRBJ2-5, with D perhaps matching TRBD2 (5 bases). The CDR3 length is 16 residues. Germline-derived CDR1 and CDR2 are SGHRS and YFSETQ. Trimming cost V 2 bases and J 1 base, with 15 bases left between them. The DNA of the CDR3 is TGCGCCAGCAGCTTAGGAGGTGGGAATCTCCAAGAGACCCAGTACTTC. Protein: CASSLGGGNLQETQYF. Full variable domain (rest looked up from reference TRBV5-1 and TRBJ2-5): KAGVTQTPRYLIKTRGQQVTLSCSPISGHRSVSWYQQTPGQGLQFLFEYFSETQRNKGNFPGRFSGRQFSNSRSEMNVSTLELGDSALYLCASSLGGGNLQETQYFGPGTRLLVL.

The chain uses TRBV9 and TRBJ1-1, with D perhaps TRBD1 (6 bases). V was shortened by 2 bases and J by 3 bases, with 14 bases between the two germline ends. The CDR3 covers 15 residues. CDR1 is SGDLS, CDR2 YYNGEE, per germline. CDR3 DNA: TGTGCCAGCAGCGTCAGAGTCGAGGGGGACACTGAAGCTTTCTTT. Its translation is CASSVRVEGDTEAFF. The variable domain in full, completed from reference TRBV9 and TRBJ1-1, reads DSGVTQTPKHLITATGQRVTLRCSPRSGDLSVYWYQQSLDQGLQFLIQYYNGEERAKGNILERFSAQQFPDLHSELNLSSLELGDSALYFCASSVRVEGDTEAFFGQGTRLTVV.

The table lists this clone with a count of one. V usage is TRBV19 and J usage is TRBJ2-3; D possibly uses TRBD1 or TRBD2 (5 bases each). The CDR3 extends over 15 amino acids. The germline V and J ends were trimmed by 5 bases and 2 bases, with 14 bases remaining between them. The germline gives CDR1 LNHDA, CDR2 SQIVND (reference sequence). DNA for the CDR3: TGTGCCAGTAGTGTATCCCGGGACCCCACAGATACGCAGTATTTT. Translated: CASSVSRDPTDTQYF.

This rearrangement joins TRBV27 to TRBJ1-4; TRBD1 is a possible D gene (5 bases). The germline V gene encodes CDR1 MNHEY and CDR2 SMNVEV (reference sequence). This CDR3 comprises 14 residues. Trimming shortened V by 3 bases and J by 6 bases, and 11 bases separated the two germline ends. This CDR3 reads CASSFWGPDEKLFF. CDR3 in DNA: TGTGCCAGCAGTTTTTGGGGACCGGATGAAAAACTGTTTTTT.

This clone occurred a few times. The V and J genes are TRBV10-3 and TRBJ1-1; 7 bases fit TRBD1. Per germline, CDR1 ENHRY and CDR2 SYGVKD. The CDR3 has 14 residues. Trimming cost V 7 bases and J 5 bases; bases outside gene matches: 10. In DNA form, the CDR3 reads TGTGCCATCATGAGAGTTGCAGGGGGAACTGAAGCTTTCTTT. This gives the protein CAIMRVAGGTEAFF.

V usage is TRBV19 and J usage is TRBJ1-5, with 8 nucleotides matching TRBD1. Losses at the gene ends were 9 bases for V and 4 bases for J; bases not matched to a gene: 11. Germline CDR1 and CDR2: LNHDA and SQIVND (reference sequence). CDR3 length: 15 amino acids. In DNA form, the CDR3 reads TGTGCCAGCCTCGGACAGGGCATAGGAAATCAGCCCCAGCATTTT. Protein sequence: CASLGQGIGNQPQHF.

The J gene is TRBJ1-5, the V gene TRBV15; D gene unclear. This CDR3 comprises 16 residues. V lost 3 bases and J 3 bases, leaving 15 bases between the germline ends. CDR1 and CDR2 from the germline V gene are LNHNV and YYDKDF (reference sequence). The CDR3 spells CATSSTSPRPNQPQHF. CDR3 nucleotide sequence: TGTGCCACCAGCAGTACTAGTCCACGACCCAATCAGCCCCAGCATTTT.

This rearrangement joins TRBV15 to TRBJ2-5; unclear D gene. Germline V CDR1 and CDR2: LNHNV, YYDKDF (reference sequence). Trimming removed 0 bases from V and 1 base from J, with 12 bases in between. There are 16 residues in the CDR3. CDR3 bases: TGTGCCACCAGCAGAGATCGGATTAACCGCCAAGAGACCCAGTACTTC. Encoded protein: CATSRDRINRQETQYF.

V is TRBV7-2 and J is TRBJ2-5; 10 bases align to TRBD2. This CDR3 is 17 amino acids long. V lost 2 bases, J lost 5 bases, and 11 bases stayed unmatched. The germline CDR1 and CDR2 sequences are SGHTA and FQGNSA. Here the CDR3 DNA reads TGTGCCAGCAGCTTATCTAGCGGGGGCCCCCCGGGGGAGACCCAGTACTTC. Residues: CASSLSSGGPPGETQYF. The entire variable domain, with the rest obtained from reference TRBV7-2 and TRBJ2-5, is as follows: GAGVSQSPSNKVTEKGKDVELRCDPISGHTALYWYRQSLGQGLEFLIYFQGNSAPDKSGLPSDRFSAERTGGSVSTLTIQRTQQEDSAVYLCASSLSSGGPPGETQYFGPGTRLLVL.

The rearrangement joins TRBV4-3 to TRBJ2-7; the D gene is possibly TRBD2 (7 bases). V lost 1 base, J lost 3 bases, and 13 bases lay in between. CDR1 is LGHNA and CDR2 is YSLEER in the germline V gene. This CDR3 contains 15 residues. DNA of the CDR3: TGCGCCAGCAGCCAAGGCGCGGGGGCCATCTACGAGCAGTACTTC. Translating gives CASSQGAGAIYEQYF.

This clone was observed a handful of times. The rearrangement links TRBV2 to TRBJ1-2; D remains unclear. CDR3 length: 10 amino acids. Between the trimmed V and J ends, which lost 7 bases and 1 base, there was a span of 1 base. Germline V gives CDR1 SNHLY, CDR2 FYNNEI. CDR3 coding DNA: TGTGCCAGCATTAACTATGGCTACACCTTC. Translating gives CASINYGYTF.

The genes are TRBV4-3 and TRBJ2-2, with 12 positions matching TRBD2. There are 17 residues in the CDR3. Germline loops: CDR1 LGHNA, CDR2 YSLEER. With V trimmed by 4 bases and J by 7 bases, 10 bases remained unmatched. For the CDR3, the DNA is TGCGCCAGCAGCCGGTGGACTAGCGGGGACTGGAGCGGGGAGCTGTTTTTT. It specifies CASSRWTSGDWSGELFF.

The chain uses TRBV4-3 and TRBJ1-6, with 10 bases aligning to TRBD1. The CDR3 length is 21 residues. V shed 0 bases, J shed 3 bases, and the junction held 14 bases outside the gene matches. Germline V gene sequence: CDR1 LGHNA, CDR2 YSLEER. This CDR3 reads CASSQDIRGTGEANYNSPLHF. The CDR3 coding sequence is TGCGCCAGCAGCCAAGATATCCGCGGGACAGGGGAAGCGAACTATAATTCACCCCTCCACTTT.

This chain uses TRBV7-9 with TRBJ1-1; D is unclear. This CDR3 comprises 13 residues. V was clipped by 2 bases and J by 6 bases, with 10 bases between them. Germline V lookup: CDR1 SEHNR, CDR2 FQNEAQ (reference sequence). The CDR3 loop is CASSLPPWAEAFF. CDR3 DNA: TGTGCCAGCAGCTTACCCCCCTGGGCTGAAGCTTTCTTT.